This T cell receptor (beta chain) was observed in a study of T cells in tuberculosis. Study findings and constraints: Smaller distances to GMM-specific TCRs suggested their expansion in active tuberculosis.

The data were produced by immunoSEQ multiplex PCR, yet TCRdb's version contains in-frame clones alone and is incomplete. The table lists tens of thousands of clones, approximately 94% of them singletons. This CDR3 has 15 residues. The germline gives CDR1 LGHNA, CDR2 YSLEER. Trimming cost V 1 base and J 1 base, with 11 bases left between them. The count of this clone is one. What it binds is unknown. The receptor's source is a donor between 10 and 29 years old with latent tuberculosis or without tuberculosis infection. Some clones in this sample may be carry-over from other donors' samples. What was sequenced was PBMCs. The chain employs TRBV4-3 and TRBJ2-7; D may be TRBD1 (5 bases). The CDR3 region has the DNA TGCGCCAGCAGCCAAGTTTGGGCAGGGTCCTACGAGCAGTACTTC. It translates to CASSQVWAGSYEQYF.